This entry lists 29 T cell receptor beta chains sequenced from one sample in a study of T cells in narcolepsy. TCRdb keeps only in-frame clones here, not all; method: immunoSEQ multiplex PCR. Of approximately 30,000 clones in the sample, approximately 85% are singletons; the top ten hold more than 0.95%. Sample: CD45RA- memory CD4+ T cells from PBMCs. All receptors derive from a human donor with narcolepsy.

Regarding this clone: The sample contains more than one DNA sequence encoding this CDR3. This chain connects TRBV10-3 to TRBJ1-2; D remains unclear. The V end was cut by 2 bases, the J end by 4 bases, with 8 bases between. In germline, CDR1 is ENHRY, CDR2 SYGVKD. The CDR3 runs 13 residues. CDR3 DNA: TGTGCCATCAGTGAGCGCCCGCCCTATGGCTACACCTTC. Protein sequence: CAISERPPYGYTF.

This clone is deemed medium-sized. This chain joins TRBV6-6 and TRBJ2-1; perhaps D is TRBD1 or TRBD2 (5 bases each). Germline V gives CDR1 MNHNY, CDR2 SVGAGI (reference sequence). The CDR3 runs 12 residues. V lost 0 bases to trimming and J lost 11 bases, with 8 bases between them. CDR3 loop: CASSYSPGQQFF. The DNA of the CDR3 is TGTGCCAGCAGTTACTCTCCGGGACAGCAGTTCTTC.

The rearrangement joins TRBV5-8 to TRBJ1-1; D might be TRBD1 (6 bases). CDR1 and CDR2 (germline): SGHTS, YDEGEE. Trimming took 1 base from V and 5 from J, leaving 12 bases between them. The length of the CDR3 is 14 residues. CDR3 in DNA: TGTGCCAGCAGCTTGTCAGGGGCGCAGACTGAAGCTTTCTTT. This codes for CASSLSGAQTEAFF. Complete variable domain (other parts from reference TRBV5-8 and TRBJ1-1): EAGVTQSPTHLIKTRGQQATLRCSPISGHTSVYWYQQALGLGLQFLLWYDEGEERNRGNFPPRFSGRQFPNYSSELNVNALELEDSALYLCASSLSGAQTEAFFGQGTRLTVV.

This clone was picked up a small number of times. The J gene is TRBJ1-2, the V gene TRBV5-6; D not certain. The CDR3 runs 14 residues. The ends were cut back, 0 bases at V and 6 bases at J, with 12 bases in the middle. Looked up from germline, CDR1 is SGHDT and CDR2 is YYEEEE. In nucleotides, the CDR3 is TGTGCCAGCAGCTTGGGCCAGTATACCCATGGCTACACCTTC. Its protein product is CASSLGQYTHGYTF.

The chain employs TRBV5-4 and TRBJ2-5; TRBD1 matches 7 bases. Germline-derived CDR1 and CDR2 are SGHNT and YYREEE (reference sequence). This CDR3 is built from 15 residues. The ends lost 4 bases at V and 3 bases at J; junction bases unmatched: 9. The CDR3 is CASSPPTGTEETQYF. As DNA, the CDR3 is TGTGCCAGCAGCCCGCCTACCGGGACAGAAGAGACCCAGTACTTC.

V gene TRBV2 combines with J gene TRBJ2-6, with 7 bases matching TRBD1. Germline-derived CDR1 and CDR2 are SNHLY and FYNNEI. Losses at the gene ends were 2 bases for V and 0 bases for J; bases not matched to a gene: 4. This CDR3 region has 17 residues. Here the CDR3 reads CASSETRDSSGANVLTF. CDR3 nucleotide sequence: TGTGCCAGCAGTGAAACTAGGGACAGCTCTGGGGCCAACGTCCTGACTTTC.

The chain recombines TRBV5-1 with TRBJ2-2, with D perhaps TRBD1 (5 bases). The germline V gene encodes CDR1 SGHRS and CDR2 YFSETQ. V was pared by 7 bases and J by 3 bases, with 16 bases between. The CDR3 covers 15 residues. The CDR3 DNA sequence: TGCGCCAGCTTTAAGGGGAAGAAAGACACCGGGGAGCTGTTTTTT. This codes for CASFKGKKDTGELFF.

The CDR3 here is CASTLIAGNEQFF. In DNA, the CDR3 is TGTGCCAGCACCTTGATCGCAGGAAATGAGCAGTTCTTC. The J gene is TRBJ2-1, the V gene TRBV7-2, with D unresolved. The CDR3 is 13 amino acids. CDR1 and CDR2 from the germline V gene are SGHTA and FQGNSA. Trimming stripped 7 bases from V and 7 bases from J, with 14 bases between.

The CDR3 loop is CASSGYRDRTTNYGYTF. The CDR3 DNA follows: TGTGCCAGCAGCGGATACCGGGACAGGACTACTAACTATGGCTACACCTTC. The rearrangement joins TRBV5-6 to TRBJ1-2; 8 positions match TRBD1. Trimming took 4 bases from V and 0 from J; bases not matched to a gene: 11. CDR1 SGHDT and CDR2 YYEEEE come from the germline V gene. The CDR3 sequence is 17 residues long. Variable domain in full (rest from reference TRBV5-6 and TRBJ1-2): DAGVTQSPTHLIKTRGQQVTLRCSPKSGHDTVSWYQQALGQGPQFIFQYYEEEERQRGNFPDRFSGHQFPNYSSELNVNALLLGDSALYLCASSGYRDRTTNYGYTFGSGTRLTVV.

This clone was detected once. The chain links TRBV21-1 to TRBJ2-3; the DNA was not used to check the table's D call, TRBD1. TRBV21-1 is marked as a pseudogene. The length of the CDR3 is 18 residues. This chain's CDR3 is CASMSRGLGSESQDTQYF. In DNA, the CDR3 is TGTGCCAGCATGAGTAGGGGTCTCGGGTCTGAGTCGCAGGATACGCAGTATTTT.

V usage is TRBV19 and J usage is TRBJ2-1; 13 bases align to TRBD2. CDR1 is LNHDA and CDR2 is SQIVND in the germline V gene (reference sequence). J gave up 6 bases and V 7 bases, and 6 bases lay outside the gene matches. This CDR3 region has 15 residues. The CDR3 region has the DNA TGTGCCAGTACCACTAGCGGGAGGGCCAGCAATGAGCAGTTCTTC. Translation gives CASTTSGRASNEQFF.

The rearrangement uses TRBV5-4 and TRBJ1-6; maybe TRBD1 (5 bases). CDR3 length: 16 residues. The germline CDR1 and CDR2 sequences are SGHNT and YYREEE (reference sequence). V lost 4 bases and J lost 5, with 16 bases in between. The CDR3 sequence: CASSPGADPNNSPLHF. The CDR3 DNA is TGTGCCAGCAGCCCTGGGGCGGACCCCAATAATTCACCCCTCCACTTT.

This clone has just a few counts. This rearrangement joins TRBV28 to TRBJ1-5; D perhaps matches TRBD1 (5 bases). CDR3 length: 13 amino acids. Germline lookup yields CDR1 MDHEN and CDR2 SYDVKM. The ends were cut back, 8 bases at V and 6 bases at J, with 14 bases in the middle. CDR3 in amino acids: CASRQGKRQPQHF. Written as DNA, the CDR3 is TGTGCCAGCCGGCAGGGTAAGCGTCAGCCCCAGCATTTT.

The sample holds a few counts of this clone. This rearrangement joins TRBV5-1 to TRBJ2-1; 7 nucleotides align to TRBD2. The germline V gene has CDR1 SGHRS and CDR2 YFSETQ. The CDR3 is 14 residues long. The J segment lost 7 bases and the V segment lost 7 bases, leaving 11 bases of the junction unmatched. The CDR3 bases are TGCGCCAGCGGGGGTCAACTAGCGATGAATGAGCAGTTCTTC. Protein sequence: CASGGQLAMNEQFF.

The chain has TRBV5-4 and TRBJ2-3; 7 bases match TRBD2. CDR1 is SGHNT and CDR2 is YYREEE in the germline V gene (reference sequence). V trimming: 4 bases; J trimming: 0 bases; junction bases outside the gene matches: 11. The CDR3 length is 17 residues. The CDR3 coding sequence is TGTGCCAGCAGCCGTCCGACCTTACTAGCGAGCACAGATACGCAGTATTTT. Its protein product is CASSRPTLLASTDTQYF.

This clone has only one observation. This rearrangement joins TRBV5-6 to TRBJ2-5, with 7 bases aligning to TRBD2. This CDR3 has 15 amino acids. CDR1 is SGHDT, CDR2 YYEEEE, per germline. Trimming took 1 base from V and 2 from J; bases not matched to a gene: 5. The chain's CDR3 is CASSLIGRGQETQYF. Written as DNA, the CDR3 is TGTGCCAGCAGCTTGATAGGGAGGGGTCAAGAGACCCAGTACTTC.

The CDR3 sequence: CASSGTGVFEQYF. DNA of the CDR3: TGTGCCAGTAGTGGGACAGGGGTTTTCGAGCAGTACTTC. This chain uses TRBV19 with TRBJ2-7, with 10 bases matching TRBD1. V lost 5 bases to trimming and J lost 6 bases; unmatched junction nucleotides: 4. Per germline, CDR1 LNHDA and CDR2 SQIVND (reference sequence). CDR3 size: 13 residues.

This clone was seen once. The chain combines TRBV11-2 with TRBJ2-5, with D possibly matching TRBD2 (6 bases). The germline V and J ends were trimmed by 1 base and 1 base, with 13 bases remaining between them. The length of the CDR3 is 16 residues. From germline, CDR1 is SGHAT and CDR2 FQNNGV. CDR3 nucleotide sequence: TGTGCCAGCAGCTTAGGTGCGGGGCGACCCCAAGAGACCCAGTACTTC. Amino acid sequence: CASSLGAGRPQETQYF. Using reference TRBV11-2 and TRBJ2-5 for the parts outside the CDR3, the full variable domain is EAGVAQSPRYKIIEKRQSVAFWCNPISGHATLYWYQQILGQGPKLLIQFQNNGVVDDSQLPKDRFSAERLKGVDSTLKIQPAKLEDSAVYLCASSLGAGRPQETQYFGPGTRLLVL.

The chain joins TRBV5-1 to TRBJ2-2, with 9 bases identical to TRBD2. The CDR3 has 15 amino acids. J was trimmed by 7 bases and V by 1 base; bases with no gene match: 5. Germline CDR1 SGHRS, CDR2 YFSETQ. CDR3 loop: CASSLSVTSGGELFF. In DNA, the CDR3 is TGCGCCAGCAGCTTGTCTGTGACTAGCGGCGGGGAGCTGTTTTTT.

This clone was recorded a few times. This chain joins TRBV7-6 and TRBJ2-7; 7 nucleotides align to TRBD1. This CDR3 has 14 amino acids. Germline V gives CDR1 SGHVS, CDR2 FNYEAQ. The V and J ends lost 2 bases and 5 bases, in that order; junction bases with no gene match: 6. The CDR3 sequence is CASSLSTGRDEQYF. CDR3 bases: TGTGCCAGCAGCTTATCGACAGGGCGGGACGAGCAGTACTTC.

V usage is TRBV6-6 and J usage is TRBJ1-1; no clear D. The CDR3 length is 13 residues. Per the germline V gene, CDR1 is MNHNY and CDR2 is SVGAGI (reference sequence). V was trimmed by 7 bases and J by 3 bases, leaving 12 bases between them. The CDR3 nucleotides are TGTGCCAGCACTCTGACGTCCTACACTGAAGCTTTCTTT. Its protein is CASTLTSYTEAFF.

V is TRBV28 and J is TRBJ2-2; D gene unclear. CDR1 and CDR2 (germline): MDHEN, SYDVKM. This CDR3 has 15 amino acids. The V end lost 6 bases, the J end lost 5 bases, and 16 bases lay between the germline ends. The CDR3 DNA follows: TGTGCCAGCAGGTCGGGCGGCTTTAGGACCGGGGAGCTGTTTTTT. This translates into CASRSGGFRTGELFF.

The CDR3 bases are TGTGCCAGCAGCCCGGGACTAGCGGGACATACGCAGTATTTT. Protein product: CASSPGLAGHTQYF. The genes are TRBV11-2 and TRBJ2-3; TRBD2 agrees at 13 bases. J gave up 7 bases and V 5 bases, and 3 bases lay outside the gene matches. CDR3 length: 14 amino acids. Germline loops: CDR1 SGHAT, CDR2 FQNNGV. The full variable domain, its missing parts supplied by reference TRBV11-2 and TRBJ2-3, is EAGVAQSPRYKIIEKRQSVAFWCNPISGHATLYWYQQILGQGPKLLIQFQNNGVVDDSQLPKDRFSAERLKGVDSTLKIQPAKLEDSAVYLCASSPGLAGHTQYFGPGTRLTVL.

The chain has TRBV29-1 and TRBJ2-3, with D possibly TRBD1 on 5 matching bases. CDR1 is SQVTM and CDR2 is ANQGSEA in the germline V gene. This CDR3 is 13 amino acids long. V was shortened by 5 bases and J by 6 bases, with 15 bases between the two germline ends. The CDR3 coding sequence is TGCAGCGTTCGTAGGGGAATTACGGATACGCAGTATTTT. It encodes CSVRRGITDTQYF.

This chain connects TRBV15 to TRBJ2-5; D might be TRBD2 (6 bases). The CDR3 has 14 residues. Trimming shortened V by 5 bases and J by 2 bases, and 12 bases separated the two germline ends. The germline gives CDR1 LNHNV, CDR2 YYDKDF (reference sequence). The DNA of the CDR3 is TGTGCCACCAGCTTCCCGGGAGCTCAAGAGACCCAGTACTTC. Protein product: CATSFPGAQETQYF.

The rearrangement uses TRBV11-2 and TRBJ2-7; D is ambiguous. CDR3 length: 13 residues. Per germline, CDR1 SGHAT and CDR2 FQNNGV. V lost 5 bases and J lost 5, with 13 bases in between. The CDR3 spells CASSPLVANEQYF. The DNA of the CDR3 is TGTGCCAGCAGCCCCCTTGTGGCGAACGAGCAGTACTTC.

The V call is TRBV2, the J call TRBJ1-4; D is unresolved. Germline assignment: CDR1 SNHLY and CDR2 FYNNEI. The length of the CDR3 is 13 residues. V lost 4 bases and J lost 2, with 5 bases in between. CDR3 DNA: TGTGCCAGCAGTGGTCTGACTAATGAAAAACTGTTTTTT. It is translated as CASSGLTNEKLFF.

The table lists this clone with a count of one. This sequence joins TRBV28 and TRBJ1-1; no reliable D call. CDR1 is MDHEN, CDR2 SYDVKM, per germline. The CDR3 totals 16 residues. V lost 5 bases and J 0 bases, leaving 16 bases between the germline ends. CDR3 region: CASSTLKGLLNTEAFF. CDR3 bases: TGTGCCAGCAGTACCCTAAAAGGGCTGTTGAACACTGAAGCTTTCTTT.

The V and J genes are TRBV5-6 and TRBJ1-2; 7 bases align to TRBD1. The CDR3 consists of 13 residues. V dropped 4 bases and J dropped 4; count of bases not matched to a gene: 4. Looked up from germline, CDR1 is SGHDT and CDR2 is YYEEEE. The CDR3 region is CASSTSGGYGYTF. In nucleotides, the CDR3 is TGTGCCAGCAGCACCTCAGGGGGCTATGGCTACACCTTC.